Presented here are 20 T cell receptor beta chains from one specimen sequenced in a study of shared clonotypes between healthy human individuals (TCRdb year 2020). The library relied on the immunoSEQ multiplex PCR assay. TCRdb retrieved this table from immuneACCESS and kept in-frame rearrangements only. Not all clones are present; in checked studies, unresolved V genes account for under half, and no reason is known for the remainder. The sample includes about 730,000 clones, with just under 75% observed a single time. Approximately 1.8% of the sample is held by the ten biggest clonotypes. Input material: memory CD4+ T cells sorted from blood. What the cell subset or site label conveys for this sample: CD45RA-negative fraction. The receptors here all came from a woman aged 30 to 39 in good health.

The chain joins TRBV5-6 to TRBJ2-1; D is unclear. This CDR3 comprises 13 residues. Germline V CDR1 and CDR2: SGHDT, YYEEEE. The V gene lost 1 base and the J gene lost 6 bases, with 8 bases spanning the gap. The chain's CDR3 is CASSLLPTNEQFF. Here the CDR3 DNA reads TGTGCCAGCAGCTTGCTTCCGACCAATGAGCAGTTCTTC.

The chain is built from TRBV6-6 and TRBJ2-1, with 12 bases aligning to TRBD2. V lost 4 bases to trimming and J lost 7 bases; unmatched junction nucleotides: 5. Germline V CDR1 and CDR2: MNHNY, SVGAGI (reference sequence). This CDR3 spans 15 amino acids. The DNA of the CDR3 is TGTGCCAGCAGTTCTTCTAGCGGGAGGGGGAATGAGCAGTTCTTC. Amino acids: CASSSSSGRGNEQFF.

The chain combines TRBV11-3 with TRBJ2-1; TRBD1 is a possible D gene (7 bases). Trimming took off 5 bases at V and 3 bases at J, with 14 bases between the two ends. CDR3 length: 15 residues. Germline loops: CDR1 SGHNT, CDR2 YENEEA. The CDR3 DNA reads as TGTGCCAGCAGCCGGGCGGGACAGAGCTACAATGAGCAGTTCTTC. Its protein is CASSRAGQSYNEQFF.

This clone was seen a single time. The chain carries TRBV9 and TRBJ1-1; 7 bases map to TRBD1. The V and J ends lost 7 bases and 1 base, in that order; junction bases with no gene match: 10. The length of the CDR3 is 15 residues. Germline-derived CDR1 and CDR2 are SGDLS and YYNGEE. CDR3 sequence reads: CASAPSGTENTEAFF. The CDR3 nucleotides read TGTGCCAGCGCTCCTTCGGGGACAGAGAACACTGAAGCTTTCTTT.

The chain carries TRBV7-9 and TRBJ1-4, with D maybe TRBD1 (6 bases). Trimming shortened V by 4 bases and J by 2 bases, and 14 bases separated the two germline ends. CDR1 is SEHNR, CDR2 FQNEAQ, per germline (reference sequence). CDR3 size: 16 residues. The CDR3 bases are TGTGCCAGCAGCTCCCAAGGACAGTATACTAATGAAAAACTGTTTTTT. It specifies CASSSQGQYTNEKLFF.

The chain is built from TRBV6-5 and TRBJ2-1, with 7 bases matching TRBD2. Germline V gene data show CDR1 as MNHEY and CDR2 as SVGAGI. The CDR3 sequence is 13 residues long. Unmatched junction bases numbered 3, after V lost 1 base and J lost 9 bases. The CDR3 coding sequence is TGTGCCAGCAGTTACTTAGGCGGGAGTGAGCAGTTCTTC. It translates to CASSYLGGSEQFF.

CDR3 DNA: TGTGCCAGCAGATACGGCAGGGACTACGAGCAGTACTTC. It is translated as CASRYGRDYEQYF. The chain uses TRBV6-6 and TRBJ2-7, with a weak D call TRBD1 (5 bases). This CDR3 comprises 13 residues. V was pared by 6 bases and J by 3 bases, with 12 bases between. The germline V gene has CDR1 MNHNY and CDR2 SVGAGI (reference sequence).

This clone was seen at least ten times. The chain employs TRBV19 and TRBJ2-3; 9 nucleotides agree with TRBD2. There are 17 residues in the CDR3. Germline V gene data show CDR1 as LNHDA and CDR2 as SQIVND (reference sequence). V shed 5 bases, J shed 2 bases, and the junction held 11 bases outside the gene matches. Here the CDR3 DNA reads TGTGCCAGTAGTCCCGGCCTAGCGGGAAGTCCCACAGATACGCAGTATTTT. This encodes CASSPGLAGSPTDTQYF.

The chain has TRBV30 and TRBJ1-2; D is uncertain. V lost 4 bases to trimming and J lost 3 bases, with 15 bases between them. The CDR3 contains 14 residues. The V gene's germline CDR1 is GTSNPN and CDR2 SVGIG (reference sequence). The CDR3 coding sequence is TGTGCCTGGAAGGACCTGGCCCGCCACTATGGCTACACCTTC. It translates to CAWKDLARHYGYTF.

This rearrangement joins TRBV19 to TRBJ2-1; D is perhaps TRBD1 (5 bases). The germline V gene has CDR1 LNHDA and CDR2 SQIVND (reference sequence). Trimming removed 4 bases from V and 8 bases from J, with 15 bases in between. This CDR3 has 14 residues. The CDR3 bases are TGTGCCAGTAGTAGCAGGAAGGGGTACGATGAGCAGTTCTTC. Amino acids: CASSSRKGYDEQFF. The whole variable domain, filled in from reference TRBV19 and TRBJ2-1, reads DGGITQSPKYLFRKEGQNVTLSCEQNLNHDAMYWYRQDPGQGLRLIYYSQIVNDFQKGDIAEGYSVSREKKESFPLTVTSAQKNPTAFYLCASSSRKGYDEQFFGPGTRLTVL.

This rearrangement joins TRBV2 to TRBJ1-5; D unresolved. V was cut by 6 bases and J by 1 base, with 13 bases left in between. CDR3 length equals 15 residues. Germline CDR1 reads SNHLY; CDR2 reads FYNNEI. For the CDR3, the DNA is TGTGCCAGCAGAGCCGCCCTGGGGAGCAATCAGCCCCAGCATTTT. Translated, it gives CASRAALGSNQPQHF.

This clone was found a few times. The rearrangement joins TRBV6-1 to TRBJ1-3; D is unclear. This CDR3 is 14 amino acids long. Trimming shortened V by 2 bases and J by 2 bases, and 7 bases separated the two germline ends. Germline V gives CDR1 MNHNS, CDR2 SASEGT. In nucleotides, the CDR3 is TGTGCCAGCAGTGAACAAGCAGCTGGAAACACCATATATTTT. Amino acid sequence: CASSEQAAGNTIYF.

This clone appeared a few times. The gene calls are TRBV13 and TRBJ2-3; 7 bases agree with TRBD1. The V segment lost 5 bases and the J segment 4 bases; nucleotides outside the gene matches: 12. Per germline, CDR1 PRHDT and CDR2 FYEKMQ (reference sequence). The CDR3 contains 16 residues. CDR3 protein: CASSTPRSGGADTQYF. The DNA of the CDR3 is TGTGCCAGCAGCACCCCACGTTCAGGGGGAGCAGATACGCAGTATTTT.

The genes are TRBV28 and TRBJ2-7; TRBD2 is a possible D gene (6 bases). V lost 5 bases and J 3 bases, leaving 20 bases between the germline ends. CDR3 size: 16 residues. CDR1 and CDR2 from the germline V gene are MDHEN and SYDVKM. CDR3 residues: CASSPLRRAEGYEQYF. CDR3 bases: TGTGCCAGCAGTCCCTTAAGGCGGGCGGAGGGCTACGAGCAGTACTTC. Full variable domain (missing parts from reference TRBV28 and TRBJ2-7): DVKVTQSSRYLVKRTGEKVFLECVQDMDHENMFWYRQDPGLGLRLIYFSYDVKMKEKGDIPEGYSVSREKKERFSLILESASTNQTSMYLCASSPLRRAEGYEQYFGPGTRLTVT.

This chain connects TRBV28 to TRBJ2-3, with 11 bases identical to TRBD2. The CDR3 has 16 residues. Trimming cost V 5 bases and J 1 base; bases outside gene matches: 5. Germline CDR1 is MDHEN and CDR2 is SYDVKM. This CDR3 is CASSGAGLAGTDTQYF. The CDR3 DNA is TGTGCCAGCAGTGGTGCGGGACTAGCGGGCACAGATACGCAGTATTTT.

This chain joins TRBV14 and TRBJ2-7; 11 bases match TRBD2. Germline-derived CDR1 and CDR2 are SGHDN and FVKESK. This CDR3 has 14 amino acids. V lost 4 bases to trimming and J lost 13 bases; unmatched junction nucleotides: 12. CDR3 DNA: TGTGCCAGCAGCCGAGTAGCGGGAGGGCCTTCGCGCTACTTC. This codes for CASSRVAGGPSRYF. The variable domain in full, completed from reference TRBV14 and TRBJ2-7, reads EAGVTQFPSHSVIEKGQTVTLRCDPISGHDNLYWYRRVMGKEIKFLLHFVKESKQDESGMPNNRFLAERTGGTYSTLKVQPAELEDSGVYFCASSRVAGGPSRYFGPGTRLTVT.

Many counts were recorded for this clone. V is TRBV5-1 and J is TRBJ2-7; D may correspond to TRBD1 or TRBD2 (5 bases each). V lost 2 bases and J lost 4, with 25 bases in between. The CDR3 sequence is 18 residues long. Germline CDR1 and CDR2: SGHRS and YFSETQ. This CDR3 is CASSLATAPRDPHYEQYF. CDR3 nucleotide sequence: TGCGCCAGCAGCTTAGCGACAGCGCCCCGGGACCCCCATTACGAGCAGTACTTC.

The V call is TRBV5-1, the J call TRBJ2-5, with D tentatively TRBD1 or TRBD2 (5 bases each). The CDR3 totals 13 residues. Germline CDR1 and CDR2: SGHRS and YFSETQ. V was clipped by 0 bases and J by 5 bases, with 8 bases between them. Here the CDR3 reads CASSLVGDETQYF. The CDR3, as DNA: TGCGCCAGCAGCTTGGTGGGGGATGAGACCCAGTACTTC.

J is TRBJ1-4 and V is TRBV6-5; 10 bases are shared with TRBD1. CDR1 is MNHEY and CDR2 is SVGAGI in the germline V gene. The ends lost 6 bases at V and 5 bases at J; junction bases unmatched: 3. This CDR3 region has 14 residues. CDR3 bases: TGTGCCAGCAGGAGGGACAGGGGAAATGAAAAACTGTTTTTT. Its translation: CASRRDRGNEKLFF.

This clone was detected only a few times. The chain employs TRBV6-6 and TRBJ2-1; 13 bases are a match to TRBD2. Per germline, CDR1 MNHNY and CDR2 SVGAGI (reference sequence). The CDR3 is 16 residues long. The J segment lost 6 bases and the V segment lost 6 bases, leaving 8 bases of the junction unmatched. CDR3 nucleotides: TGTGCCAGCAGACCACAACTAGCGGGAGGGGGCAATGAGCAGTTCTTC. It specifies CASRPQLAGGGNEQFF.